This T cell receptor beta chain was recovered during a study of blood T cells in healthy people across ages. Study findings and constraints: Researchers judged that diversity estimates from one million T cells fell short of true values. Significant beta diversity loss was already apparent by age approximately 42, declining roughly linearly.

This clonotype has just a few counts. Antigen specificity is unknown. A J-beta primer mix and a sample-barcoded 5' primer were used in a second PCR of roughly 6 to 11 cycles. TCRdb reprocessed the 5' RACE reads via MiXCR and lists one record per CDR3 protein. The sample holds more than 800,000 distinct CDR3 sequences, 25% to 30% seen once. The CDR3 covers 14 residues. CDR1 is MNHEY and CDR2 is SVGEGT in the germline V gene. Trimming removed 4 bases at V and 4 bases at J, with 13 bases between. Sequenced material: blood. This clonotype originated in a woman at least 80 years old in good health. The V and J genes are TRBV6-2 or TRBV6-3 and TRBJ1-1; D remains ambiguous. The CDR3 coding sequence is TGTGCCAGCAGTTCCCGAGAAAGAGTCACTGAAGCTTTCTTT. This translates into CASSSRERVTEAFF.